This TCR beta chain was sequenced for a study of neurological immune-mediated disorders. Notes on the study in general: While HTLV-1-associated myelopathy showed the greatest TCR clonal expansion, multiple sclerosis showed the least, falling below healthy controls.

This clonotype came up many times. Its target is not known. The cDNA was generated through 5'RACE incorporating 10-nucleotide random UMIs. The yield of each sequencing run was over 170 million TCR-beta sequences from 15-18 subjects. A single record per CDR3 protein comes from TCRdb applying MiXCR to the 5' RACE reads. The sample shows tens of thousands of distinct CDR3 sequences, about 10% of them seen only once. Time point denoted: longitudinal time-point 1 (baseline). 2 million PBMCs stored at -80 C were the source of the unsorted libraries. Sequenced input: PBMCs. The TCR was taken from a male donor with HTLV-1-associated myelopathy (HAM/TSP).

The CDR3 nucleotides are TGCAGTGCTAAACGTCTACGGGGGGGCTCCTACAATGAGCAGTTCTTC. Protein: CSAKRLRGGSYNEQFF. The chain joins TRBV20-1 to TRBJ2-1; 8 nucleotides align to TRBD2. V shed 4 bases and J 0 bases; nucleotides not matched to a gene: 8. The CDR3 consists of 16 residues. From germline, CDR1 is DFQATT and CDR2 SNEGSKA (reference sequence).